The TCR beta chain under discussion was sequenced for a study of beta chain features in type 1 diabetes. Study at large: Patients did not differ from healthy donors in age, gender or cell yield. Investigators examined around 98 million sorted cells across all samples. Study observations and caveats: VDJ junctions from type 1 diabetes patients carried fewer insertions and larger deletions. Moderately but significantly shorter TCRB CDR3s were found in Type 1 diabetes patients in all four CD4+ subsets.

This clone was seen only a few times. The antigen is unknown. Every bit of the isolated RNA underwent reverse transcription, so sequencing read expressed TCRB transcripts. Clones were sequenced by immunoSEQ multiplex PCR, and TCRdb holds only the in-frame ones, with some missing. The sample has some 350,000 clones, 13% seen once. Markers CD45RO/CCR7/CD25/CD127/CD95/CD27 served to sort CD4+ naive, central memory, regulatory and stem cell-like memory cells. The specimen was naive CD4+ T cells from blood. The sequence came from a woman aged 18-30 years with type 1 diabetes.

The CDR3 protein is CAWGARDRGEQYF. CDR3 DNA sequence: TGTGCCTGGGGTGCCCGGGACAGGGGGGAGCAGTACTTC. The chain has TRBV30 and TRBJ2-7; 11 nucleotides agree with TRBD1. Germline V lookup: CDR1 GTSNPN, CDR2 SVGIG (reference sequence). Trimming at V came to 5 bases and at J to 7 bases, leaving 7 bases not matched to a gene. The CDR3 is 13 residues long. The full variable domain, rest sourced from reference TRBV30 and TRBJ2-7, is SQTIHQWPATLVQPVGSPLSLECTVEGTSNPNLYWYRQAAGRGLQLLFYSVGIGQISSEVPQNLSASRPQDRQFILSSKKLLLSDSGFYLCAWGARDRGEQYFGPGTRLTVT.